A selection of T cell receptor beta chains follows, all from one sample in a study of shared clonotypes between healthy human individuals. Assay: immunoSEQ multiplex PCR; the TCRdb copy retains only in-frame clones and omits some. Of roughly 2.5 million clones listed, 90% to 95% are singletons. Sequencing used naive CD4+ T cells sorted from blood. The receptors shown here come from a man aged 18 to 35 in good health. Each CDR3 is given without its conserved first and last residue. Rows give clone size only sometimes, using once, few, many, or a class for an expanded clone.

v_call	j_call	clone_size	cdr3_aa
TRBV15	TRBJ2-5	NA	ATSRDRTGPQETQY
TRBV6-5	TRBJ1-2	NA	ASRQGGNYGYT
TRBV5-1	TRBJ2-7	NA	ASSIGPDYEQY
TRBV27	TRBJ2-2	NA	ASNKDASNTGELF
TRBV6-5	TRBJ1-2	NA	ASSFLEGGMRGYT
TRBV30	TRBJ1-2	NA	AWIGGQGFGYT
TRBV19	TRBJ2-5	NA	ASTRRGGQETQY
TRBV6-5	TRBJ1-4	NA	ASRGQGETEKLF
TRBV7-2	TRBJ2-7	NA	ASSASGGVREQY
TRBV6-1	TRBJ1-5	NA	ASRSAGGSNQPQH
TRBV28	TRBJ1-4	NA	ASSPPTGKLF
TRBV7-9	TRBJ2-1	NA	ASSLASDYNEQF
TRBV11-2	TRBJ2-7	NA	ASSLEGRWSTVGTYEQY
TRBV6-5	TRBJ2-2	NA	ASSYPPGELF
TRBV28	TRBJ1-2	NA	ASRLGGNYGYT
TRBV10-2	TRBJ2-2	NA	ASSEPRGGRNTGELF
TRBV18	TRBJ2-3	NA	ASSPLGLAGVSTDTQY
TRBV6-4	TRBJ2-3	NA	ASREQRSTDTQY
TRBV5-1	TRBJ2-7	NA	ASRAATGGSSGSYEQY
TRBV6-1	TRBJ2-2	NA	ASSVFRDRGIGELF
TRBV18	TRBJ1-3	NA	ASSPQQLSGNTIY
TRBV10-3	TRBJ2-2	NA	AITADKNTGELF
TRBV6-6	TRBJ1-6	NA	ASSYMEEESPLH
TRBV7-8	TRBJ2-7	few	ASSPRGRNEQY
TRBV30	TRBJ1-1	NA	AWSVPNTEAF
TRBV5-1	TRBJ2-1	NA	ASSPGTSGSNEQF
TRBV25-1	TRBJ2-7	NA	ATSGWAGVLNEQY
TRBV6-5	TRBJ1-1	NA	ASRPTRRGPTEAF
TRBV5-1	TRBJ1-5	NA	ASSLGTGGGQPQH
TRBV7-9	TRBJ1-2	NA	ASSLPGQGANYGYT
TRBV7-6	TRBJ1-6	NA	ASSLAVGTAAAALH
TRBV7-2	TRBJ1-6	NA	ASSLEGSYNSPLH
TRBV9	TRBJ1-2	once	ASSDPWGYT
TRBV28	TRBJ1-5	NA	ASSDQGAGSQPQH
TRBV4-2	TRBJ1-4	NA	ASSQGTGPEKLF
TRBV7-9	TRBJ2-1	NA	ASSLSSGRRRLGYNEQF
TRBV19	TRBJ2-3	NA	ASSPTDGMGTQY
TRBV5-8	TRBJ1-2	NA	ASSLNAGQNYGYT
TRBV7-9	TRBJ2-3	NA	ASSLRAASSTDTQY
TRBV28	TRBJ1-3	NA	ASSRQADPGNTIY
TRBV19	TRBJ2-6	NA	ASSIGSGANVLT
TRBV2	TRBJ1-5	NA	ASSPDKISNQPQH
TRBV7-6	TRBJ2-7	once	ASSQTGQGGYEQY
TRBV5-1	TRBJ2-7	NA	ASSLEGGGAAYEQY
TRBV7-9	TRBJ1-1	few	ASSLVGRSEAF
TRBV19	TRBJ2-2	NA	ASSILAGTTGELF
TRBV18	TRBJ1-1	NA	ASSGQEGNTEAF
TRBV5-5	TRBJ2-7	NA	ASSPPGYEQY
TRBV4-1	TRBJ1-3	NA	ASSQVTGVGNTIY
TRBV19	TRBJ2-1	NA	ASSPRFLREIYNEQF
TRBV15	TRBJ1-4	NA	ATSRGLDRGEEKLF
TRBV9	TRBJ1-5	NA	AARTSGDQH
TRBV18	TRBJ1-5	NA	ASSQTMTNQPQH
TRBV30	TRBJ2-1	once	AWRPLAGQNEQF
TRBV2	TRBJ1-1	NA	ASDRSRGVNTEAF
TRBV6-5	TRBJ1-1	NA	ASRAGVNTEAF
TRBV16	TRBJ1-5	NA	ASSPDRGNQPQH